These 26 T cell receptor beta chains share one sample of origin, sequenced in a study of T cell responses to AZD1222 COVID-19 vaccine. Some clones are missing from TCRdb's copy, which holds only in-frame ones; the method was immunoSEQ multiplex PCR. The sample contains around 130,000 clones, more than 80% of which appear only once. The material sequenced was peripheral blood, taken on day 0 of AZD1222 vaccination. These receptors all come from an adult in good health.

This chain links TRBV2 with TRBJ2-7; TRBD2 matches at 9 bases. The V gene's germline CDR1 is SNHLY and CDR2 FYNNEI. With 8 bases clipped from V and 3 bases from J, the junction kept 11 bases outside the gene matches. This CDR3 comprises 15 residues. This CDR3 reads CASLAGGRLGYEQYF. In nucleotides, the CDR3 is TGTGCCAGCTTGGCGGGGGGGCGCTTAGGCTACGAGCAGTACTTC.

V is TRBV19 and J is TRBJ1-4; perhaps TRBD1 as D (6 bases). The CDR3 covers 14 residues. V was shortened by 3 bases and J by 4 bases, with 9 bases between the two germline ends. Germline CDR1 reads LNHDA; CDR2 reads SQIVND (reference sequence). For the CDR3, the DNA is TGTGCCAGTAGTATCCGGGACATTAATGAAAAACTGTTTTTT. This encodes CASSIRDINEKLFF.

The chain joins TRBV28 to TRBJ1-3; D ambiguous. Germline lookup yields CDR1 MDHEN and CDR2 SYDVKM. Trimming stripped 3 bases from V and 0 bases from J, with 6 bases between. This CDR3 is 14 amino acids long. CDR3 DNA: TGTGCCAGCAGTTTCGGTAGCTCTGGAAACACCATATATTTT. Protein sequence: CASSFGSSGNTIYF.

The rearrangement uses TRBV18 and TRBJ1-2, with a possible D match to TRBD1 (5 bases). Looked up from germline, CDR1 is KGHSH and CDR2 is LQKENI. With 0 bases removed from V and 3 bases from J, the gap between germline ends came to 11 bases. This CDR3 contains 15 residues. CDR3 nucleotides: TGTGCCAGCTCACCACCGCAGGGAGACGACTATGGCTACACCTTC. It codes for CASSPPQGDDYGYTF.

The chain employs TRBV27 and TRBJ1-1; 10 bases fit TRBD1. The CDR3 contains 17 residues. Looked up from germline, CDR1 is MNHEY and CDR2 is SMNVEV (reference sequence). The ends lost 0 bases at V and 6 bases at J; junction bases unmatched: 10. The CDR3 reads CASSLSKAGTGVSEAFF. DNA for the CDR3: TGTGCCAGCAGTTTATCGAAGGCGGGGACAGGGGTGTCTGAAGCTTTCTTT.

The chain carries TRBV6-5 and TRBJ2-7, with 8 bases aligning to TRBD2. The CDR3 loop spans 14 amino acids. Germline assignment: CDR1 MNHEY and CDR2 SVGAGI. V dropped 6 bases and J dropped 5; count of bases not matched to a gene: 9. The DNA for the CDR3 is TGTGCCAGCAGATGGAGCGGGAGCAGGAACGAGCAGTACTTC. This gives the protein CASRWSGSRNEQYF.

This sequence joins TRBV28 and TRBJ1-5; D is uncertain. The V gene's germline CDR1 is MDHEN and CDR2 SYDVKM. V lost 7 bases and J 1 base, leaving 2 bases between the germline ends. The CDR3 has 11 amino acids. CDR3 in amino acids: CASKSNQPQHF. DNA for the CDR3: TGTGCCAGCAAAAGCAATCAGCCCCAGCATTTT.

J is TRBJ1-1 and V is TRBV15; D is possibly TRBD1 (6 bases). CDR1 is LNHNV, CDR2 YYDKDF, per germline (reference sequence). The CDR3 length is 14 residues. V gave up 0 bases and J gave up 4 bases, with 9 bases separating them. In nucleotides, the CDR3 is TGTGCCACCAGCAGAGATATAGGGGGCACTGAAGCTTTCTTT. It codes for CATSRDIGGTEAFF.

This clone occurred once. The chain carries TRBV2 and TRBJ2-7; D unresolved. Trimming removed 3 bases from V and 3 bases from J, with 9 bases in between. From germline, CDR1 is SNHLY and CDR2 FYNNEI. The CDR3 is 13 residues long. The CDR3 protein is CASSDAANYEQYF. The DNA of the CDR3 is TGTGCCAGCAGTGATGCCGCGAACTACGAGCAGTACTTC. Filled out from reference TRBV2 and TRBJ2-7, the complete variable domain reads EPEVTQTPSHQVTQMGQEVILRCVPISNHLYFYWYRQILGQKVEFLVSFYNNEISEKSEIFDDQFSVERPDGSNFTLKIRSTKLEDSAMYFCASSDAANYEQYFGPGTRLTVT.

The V call is TRBV18, the J call TRBJ1-3, with D maybe TRBD1 (5 bases). This CDR3 spans 12 amino acids. The germline V and J ends were trimmed by 3 bases and 8 bases, with 8 bases remaining between them. From germline, CDR1 is KGHSH and CDR2 LQKENI. This chain's CDR3 is CASSPQGDTIYF. The DNA of the CDR3 is TGTGCCAGCTCACCGCAAGGGGACACCATATATTTT. Variable domain in full (rest from reference TRBV18 and TRBJ1-3): NAGVMQNPRHLVRRRGQEARLRCSPMKGHSHVYWYRQLPEEGLKFMVYLQKENIIDESGMPKERFSAEFPKEGPSILRIQQVVRGDSAAYFCASSPQGDTIYFGEGSWLTVV.

V is TRBV6-1 and J is TRBJ1-5; tentatively, D is TRBD1 (5 bases). Germline loops: CDR1 MNHNS, CDR2 SASEGT. CDR3 length: 16 amino acids. The ends were cut back, 0 bases at V and 0 bases at J, with 9 bases in the middle. As DNA, the CDR3 is TGTGCCAGCAGTGAAGCCGCAGGGCTTAGCAATCAGCCCCAGCATTTT. This encodes CASSEAAGLSNQPQHF.

V usage is TRBV3-1 (or the pseudogene TRBV3-2) and J usage is TRBJ1-1; 7 nucleotides align to TRBD1. CDR1 and CDR2 (germline): LGHDT, YNNKEL (reference sequence). V lost 5 bases, J lost 3 bases, and 3 bases stayed unmatched. This CDR3 spans 13 amino acids. The CDR3 bases are TGTGCCAGCAGCTCAGGGGGGGACACTGAAGCTTTCTTT. This codes for CASSSGGDTEAFF.

The chain combines TRBV7-9 with TRBJ2-5, with 7 bases fitting TRBD1. Trimming at V came to 1 base and at J to 3 bases, leaving 8 bases not matched to a gene. The CDR3 contains 16 residues. Germline V gene sequence: CDR1 SEHNR, CDR2 FQNEAQ (reference sequence). The CDR3 DNA follows: TGTGCCAGCAGCTTAGGGGGACAGATTCCAAAAGAGACCCAGTACTTC. Its translation: CASSLGGQIPKETQYF.

This chain uses TRBV12-3 or TRBV12-4 with TRBJ2-7; no definite D call. The CDR3 runs 13 residues. Trimming took 2 bases from V and 7 from J, leaving 12 bases between them. The DNA for the CDR3 is TGTGCCAGCAGTTTAAGCCTGTTCTATGAGCAGTACTTC. Translating gives CASSLSLFYEQYF.

The chain carries TRBV29-1 and TRBJ1-1, with a possible D match to TRBD1 (5 bases). The V end lost 2 bases, the J end lost 10 bases, and 11 bases lay between the germline ends. CDR3 length equals 11 residues. Germline-derived CDR1 and CDR2 are SQVTM and ANQGSEA. CDR3 amino acids: CSVERDRGAFF. In DNA form, the CDR3 reads TGCAGCGTTGAACGTGATAGGGGAGCTTTCTTT.

The chain combines TRBV28 with TRBJ1-2, with D tentatively TRBD1 (6 bases). CDR1 and CDR2 from the germline V gene are MDHEN and SYDVKM. The V end was cut by 5 bases, the J end by 7 bases, with 23 bases between. This CDR3 contains 16 residues. In DNA form, the CDR3 reads TGTGCCAGCAGTACTCAGCACGGGACATATTCGTTTGGCTACACCTTC. The encoded protein is CASSTQHGTYSFGYTF.

This clone occurred once. The chain employs TRBV5-1 and TRBJ2-7; D is unclear. V was clipped by 3 bases and J by 7 bases, with 11 bases between them. The CDR3 has 12 amino acids. Germline lookup yields CDR1 SGHRS and CDR2 YFSETQ. As DNA, the CDR3 is TGCGCCAGCAGCTCGGCCCTGGGAGAGCAGTACTTC. Amino acid sequence: CASSSALGEQYF. Full variable domain (outside the CDR3, taken from reference TRBV5-1 and TRBJ2-7): KAGVTQTPRYLIKTRGQQVTLSCSPISGHRSVSWYQQTPGQGLQFLFEYFSETQRNKGNFPGRFSGRQFSNSRSEMNVSTLELGDSALYLCASSSALGEQYFGPGTRLTVT.

This clone was seen just once. The sample holds other DNA sequences that translate to the same CDR3. V and J are TRBV9 and TRBJ2-5, with unresolved D. V gave up 0 bases and J gave up 5 bases, with 8 bases separating them. This CDR3 has 13 residues. From germline, CDR1 is SGDLS and CDR2 YYNGEE. The CDR3 coding sequence is TGTGCCAGCAGCGTAGCCGGGTCGGAGACCCAGTACTTC. It translates to CASSVAGSETQYF.

V gene TRBV14 combines with J gene TRBJ2-3; D is uncertain. The CDR3 is 12 residues long. CDR1 and CDR2 from the germline V gene are SGHDN and FVKESK. V was clipped by 4 bases and J by 2 bases, with 4 bases between them. DNA of the CDR3: TGTGCCAGCAGCCTTTTCACAGATACGCAGTATTTT. This translates into CASSLFTDTQYF. The full variable domain, rest sourced from reference TRBV14 and TRBJ2-3, is EAGVTQFPSHSVIEKGQTVTLRCDPISGHDNLYWYRRVMGKEIKFLLHFVKESKQDESGMPNNRFLAERTGGTYSTLKVQPAELEDSGVYFCASSLFTDTQYFGPGTRLTVL.

The chain couples TRBV21-1 to TRBJ1-5; no check of the table's D call, TRBD1, against the DNA was made. TRBV21-1 represents a pseudogene. The CDR3 length is 14 residues. The CDR3 loop reads CASSGQTNNQPQHF. CDR3 coding DNA: TGTGCCAGCAGCGGACAGACTAACAATCAGCCCCAGCATTTT.

For this clone: The junction and the germline gene differ at one end; a read error may be behind it. The rearrangement joins TRBV7-7 to TRBJ2-1, with no clear D. CDR1 is SSHAT, CDR2 FNYEAQ, per germline (reference sequence). The CDR3 is made up of 15 amino acids. The CDR3 nucleotides read TGTGCTAGCAGCCCTATCCGAGACTCCTACAATGAGCAGTTCTTC. Protein: CASSPIRDSYNEQFF. Filled out from reference TRBV7-7 and TRBJ2-1, the complete variable domain reads GAGVSQSPRYKVTKRGQDVTLRCDPISSHATLYWYQQALGQGPEFLTYFNYEAQPDKSGLPSDRFSAERPEGSISTLTIQRTEQRDSAMYRCASSPIRDSYNEQFFGPGTRLTVL.

The chain carries TRBV27 and TRBJ1-2; D is unresolved. The CDR3 consists of 15 residues. V was trimmed by 4 bases and J by 3 bases, leaving 15 bases between them. Germline lookup yields CDR1 MNHEY and CDR2 SMNVEV (reference sequence). The CDR3 spells CASSSDMDLHYGYTF. CDR3 sequence (DNA): TGTGCCAGCAGTTCCGACATGGACCTCCACTATGGCTACACCTTC.

V usage is TRBV19 and J usage is TRBJ2-2; TRBD1 agrees at 8 bases. The V segment lost 6 bases and the J segment 7 bases; nucleotides outside the gene matches: 10. The CDR3 is made up of 15 amino acids. The V gene's germline CDR1 is LNHDA and CDR2 SQIVND (reference sequence). The CDR3 is CASSRQGTVSGELFF. The CDR3, as DNA: TGTGCCAGTAGCCGACAGGGGACAGTGAGCGGGGAGCTGTTTTTT. The variable domain in full, with the rest retrieved from reference TRBV19 and TRBJ2-2, is DGGITQSPKYLFRKEGQNVTLSCEQNLNHDAMYWYRQDPGQGLRLIYYSQIVNDFQKGDIAEGYSVSREKKESFPLTVTSAQKNPTAFYLCASSRQGTVSGELFFGEGSRLTVL.

This sequence joins TRBV28 and TRBJ2-7; 8 bases match TRBD2. CDR1 is MDHEN, CDR2 SYDVKM, per germline. This CDR3 is 15 amino acids long. V dropped 4 bases and J dropped 3; count of bases not matched to a gene: 8. The CDR3 sequence is CASSSSGLPIYEQYF. The CDR3 DNA follows: TGTGCCAGCAGTTCTAGCGGGCTACCCATCTACGAGCAGTACTTC.

The rearrangement uses TRBV5-1 and TRBJ1-1, with D uncertain. Germline V gene lookup returns CDR1 SGHRS and CDR2 YFSETQ. Trimming pared 0 bases from V and 3 bases from J, leaving 6 bases between. This CDR3 has 13 amino acids. CDR3 protein: CASSLEVDTEAFF. The DNA for the CDR3 is TGCGCCAGCAGCTTGGAAGTGGACACTGAAGCTTTCTTT.

The chain is built from TRBV27 and TRBJ2-1; 11 nucleotides line up with TRBD2. This CDR3 comprises 15 residues. Germline lookup yields CDR1 MNHEY and CDR2 SMNVEV (reference sequence). V gave up 6 bases and J gave up 8 bases; unmatched junction bases: 9. The CDR3 coding sequence is TGTGCCAGCAGCTCCGTAGCGGGAGGGCGGGATGAGCAGTTCTTC. Protein: CASSSVAGGRDEQFF.